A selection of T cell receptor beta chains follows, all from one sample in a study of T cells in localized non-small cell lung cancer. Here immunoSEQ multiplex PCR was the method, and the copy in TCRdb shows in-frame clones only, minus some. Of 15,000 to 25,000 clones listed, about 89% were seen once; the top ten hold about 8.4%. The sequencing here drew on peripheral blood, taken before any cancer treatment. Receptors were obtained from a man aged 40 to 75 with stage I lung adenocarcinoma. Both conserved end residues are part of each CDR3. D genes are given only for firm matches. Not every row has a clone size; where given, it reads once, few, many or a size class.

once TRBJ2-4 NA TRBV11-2 CASSFHKARTNQYF TGTGCCAGCAGCTTTCACAAGGCACGGACTAATCAGTACTTC
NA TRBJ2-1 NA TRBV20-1 CSASGVEEQFF TGCAGTGCTTCCGGGGTGGAGGAGCAGTTCTTC
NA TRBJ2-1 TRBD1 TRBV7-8 CATRRDRANEQFF TGTGCCACTCGAAGGGACAGAGCTAATGAGCAGTTCTTC
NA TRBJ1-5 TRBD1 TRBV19 CASSRDRESLALNQPQHF TGTGCCAGTAGCCGGGACAGGGAAAGCCTCGCCCTCAATCAGCCCCAGCATTTT
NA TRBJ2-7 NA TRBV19 CASDPGLGLGQYF TGTGCCAGTGACCCGGGACTGGGGTTGGGGCAGTACTTC
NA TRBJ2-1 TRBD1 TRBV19 CASSIIQGAGGEQFF TGTGCCAGTAGTATCATCCAGGGGGCAGGAGGAGAGCAGTTCTTC
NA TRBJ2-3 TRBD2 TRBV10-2 CASSDVVRAGGKSDTQYF TGCGCCAGCAGTGATGTGGTGAGGGCGGGGGGGAAATCAGATACGCAGTATTTT
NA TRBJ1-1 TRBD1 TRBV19 CASSIDFPTGEAFF TGTGCCAGTAGTATAGATTTCCCGACAGGGGAAGCTTTCTTT
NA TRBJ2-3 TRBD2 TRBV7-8 CASSVSGEGTQYF TGTGCCAGCAGCGTCTCCGGGGAGGGTACGCAGTATTTT
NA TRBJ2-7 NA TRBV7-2 CASSLLGYEQYF TGTGCCAGCAGCTTACTCGGATACGAGCAGTACTTC
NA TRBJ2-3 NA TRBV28 CASLQRVTTDTQYF TGTGCCAGCCTACAGCGGGTCACCACAGATACGCAGTATTTT
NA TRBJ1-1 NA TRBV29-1 CSAGVNTEAFF TGCAGCGCTGGTGTGAACACTGAAGCTTTCTTT
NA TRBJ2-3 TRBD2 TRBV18 CASSLRTSGRATDTQYF TGTGCCAGCTCACTAAGGACTAGCGGGAGGGCGACAGATACGCAGTATTTT
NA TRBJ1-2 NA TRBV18 CASSPPEAGDYGYTF TGTGCCAGCTCACCACCCGAGGCTGGGGACTATGGCTACACCTTC
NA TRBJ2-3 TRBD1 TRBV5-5 CASSIRWQGTDAQYF TGTGCCAGCAGTATTAGGTGGCAGGGGACAGATGCGCAGTATTTT